Listed below are T cell receptor beta chains from one sample, sequenced in a study of early T cells in non-severe SARS-CoV-2 infection. TCRdb ran MiXCR on the 5' RACE reads and lists one entry per CDR3 protein. The repertoire holds 26,000 or so distinct CDR3 sequences, with more than 4.5% as singletons. What was sequenced was whole blood. All receptors derive from an adult who was a healthcare worker with PCR-confirmed SARS-CoV-2 infection or an uninfected control (not recorded which). CDR3s include the opening cysteine and the closing phenylalanine or tryptophan. The order of the fields is V gene, clone size, D gene, J gene, CDR3 DNA, CDR3 protein. The D gene is left open where the match is weak. Expanded clones are given a class, and other clones once, few, many or no size at all.

V gene: TRBV11-2; clone size: many; D gene: TRBD2; J gene: TRBJ2-1; CDR3 DNA: TGTGCCAGCAGCTTGACTAGCGGGGGGGCGTGGTTCTTC; CDR3 protein: CASSLTSGGAWFF
V gene: TRBV7-6; clone size: medium-sized; D gene: -; J gene: TRBJ2-2; CDR3 DNA: TGTGCCAGCAGCTTAGAGCAGGGATCGAACACCGGGGAGCTGTTTTTT; CDR3 protein: CASSLEQGSNTGELFF
V gene: TRBV11-2; clone size: many; D gene: TRBD2; J gene: TRBJ2-3; CDR3 DNA: TGTGCCAGCGTCCAGCGAGGGGAGGGGACAGATACGCAGTATTTT; CDR3 protein: CASVQRGEGTDTQYF
V gene: TRBV5-1; clone size: many; D gene: -; J gene: TRBJ1-1; CDR3 DNA: TGCGCCAGCAGCCGGAGACTACAGGGTAGGAGCACTGAAGCTTTCTTT; CDR3 protein: CASSRRLQGRSTEAFF
V gene: TRBV9; clone size: many; D gene: -; J gene: TRBJ1-2; CDR3 DNA: TGTGCCAGCAGTATACGGACCGCCACTACGTCCGGCTACACCTTC; CDR3 protein: CASSIRTATTSGYTF
V gene: TRBV4-2; clone size: -; D gene: -; J gene: TRBJ1-5; CDR3 DNA: TGTGCCAGCAGCCAATCCCCGGACGGGAATCAGCCCCAGCATTTT; CDR3 protein: CASSQSPDGNQPQHF
V gene: TRBV5-1; clone size: many; D gene: -; J gene: TRBJ1-1; CDR3 DNA: TGCGCCAGCAGCTTGGCCAGAGACACTGAAGCTTTCTTT; CDR3 protein: CASSLARDTEAFF
V gene: TRBV5-1; clone size: -; D gene: -; J gene: TRBJ2-6; CDR3 DNA: TGCGCCAGCAGCCTAGGGGGTGCTGGGGCCAACGTCCTGACTTTC; CDR3 protein: CASSLGGAGANVLTF
V gene: TRBV12-3/TRBV12-4; clone size: few; D gene: -; J gene: TRBJ1-6; CDR3 DNA: TGTGCCAGCAGTTCGTTACATAATTCACCCCTCCACTTT; CDR3 protein: CASSSLHNSPLHF
V gene: TRBV2; clone size: many; D gene: -; J gene: TRBJ2-7; CDR3 DNA: TGTGCCAGCACTCCCAGAGCGGGGCAGTACTTC; CDR3 protein: CASTPRAGQYF
V gene: TRBV5-1; clone size: many; D gene: -; J gene: TRBJ2-7; CDR3 DNA: TGCGCCAGCAGCTTACCCTCTGACCGTCCGACCTACGAGCAGTACTTC; CDR3 protein: CASSLPSDRPTYEQYF
V gene: TRBV7-9; clone size: -; D gene: -; J gene: TRBJ1-1; CDR3 DNA: TGTGCCAGCAGCGGGGTGACATCTATGAACACTGAAGCTTTCTTT; CDR3 protein: CASSGVTSMNTEAFF
V gene: TRBV12-3/TRBV12-4; clone size: few; D gene: -; J gene: TRBJ2-5; CDR3 DNA: TGTGCCAGCAGCGCGGGACACCGAGAAGAGACCCAGTACTTC; CDR3 protein: CASSAGHREETQYF
V gene: TRBV3-1; clone size: few; D gene: -; J gene: TRBJ2-3; CDR3 DNA: TGTGCCAGCAGCCAGTTTAGCACAGATACGCAGTATTTT; CDR3 protein: CASSQFSTDTQYF
V gene: TRBV5-1; clone size: many; D gene: TRBD1; J gene: TRBJ2-7; CDR3 DNA: TGCGCCAGCAGCTTGCGGGGACAGGGTGTTGGCGAGCAGTACTTC; CDR3 protein: CASSLRGQGVGEQYF
V gene: TRBV6-1; clone size: medium-sized; D gene: TRBD1; J gene: TRBJ1-1; CDR3 DNA: TGTGCCAGCAGTGAAGTTTGGACAGGGGATACTGAAGCTTTCTTT; CDR3 protein: CASSEVWTGDTEAFF
V gene: TRBV5-8; clone size: many; D gene: -; J gene: TRBJ1-2; CDR3 DNA: TGTGCCAGCAGCCCCTGGAGAGCTAACTATGGCTACACCTTC; CDR3 protein: CASSPWRANYGYTF
V gene: TRBV7-3; clone size: many; D gene: -; J gene: TRBJ2-1; CDR3 DNA: TGTGCCAGCAGCTCTGACTCCATGGGTGAGCAGTTCTTC; CDR3 protein: CASSSDSMGEQFF
V gene: TRBV11-2; clone size: many; D gene: TRBD2; J gene: TRBJ2-5; CDR3 DNA: TGTGCCAGCAGGGGGATGGGGACTACTAACATCCAAGAGACCCAGTACTTC; CDR3 protein: CASRGMGTTNIQETQYF
V gene: TRBV5-4; clone size: few; D gene: -; J gene: TRBJ1-6; CDR3 DNA: TGTGCCAGTACAGGAGACTATAATTCACCCCTCCACTTT; CDR3 protein: CASTGDYNSPLHF
V gene: TRBV10-1; clone size: -; D gene: TRBD2; J gene: TRBJ2-3; CDR3 DNA: TGCGCCAGCCCCGAGGGGGCTAGCGGGGGGCCTAGCACAGATACGCAGTATTTT; CDR3 protein: CASPEGASGGPSTDTQYF
V gene: TRBV19; clone size: -; D gene: -; J gene: TRBJ2-5; CDR3 DNA: TGTGCCAGTAGTATCCCGACTGGATTGCAAGAGACCCAGTACTTC; CDR3 protein: CASSIPTGLQETQYF
V gene: TRBV6-1; clone size: many; D gene: TRBD1; J gene: TRBJ1-6; CDR3 DNA: TGTGCCAGCAGTGCTACAGGGGGAAGCTCCTATAATTCACCCCTCCACTTT; CDR3 protein: CASSATGGSSYNSPLHF
V gene: TRBV20-1; clone size: few; D gene: -; J gene: TRBJ2-5; CDR3 DNA: TGCAGTGCTAGAGGGGGGCCTCAAGAGACCCAGTACTTC; CDR3 protein: CSARGGPQETQYF
V gene: TRBV14; clone size: few; D gene: -; J gene: TRBJ1-1; CDR3 DNA: TGTGCCAGCAGCCAAGTCCATGTGAACACTGAAGCTTTCTTT; CDR3 protein: CASSQVHVNTEAFF